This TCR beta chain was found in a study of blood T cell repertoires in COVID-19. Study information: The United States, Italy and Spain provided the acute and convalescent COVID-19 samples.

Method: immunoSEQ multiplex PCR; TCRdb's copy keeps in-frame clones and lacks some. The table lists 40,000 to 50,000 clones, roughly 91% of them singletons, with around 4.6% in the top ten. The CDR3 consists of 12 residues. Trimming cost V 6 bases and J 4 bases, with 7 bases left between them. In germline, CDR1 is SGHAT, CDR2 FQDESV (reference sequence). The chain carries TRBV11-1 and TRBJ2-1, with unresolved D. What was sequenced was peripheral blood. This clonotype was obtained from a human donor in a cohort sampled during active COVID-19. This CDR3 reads CASRHTYNEQFF. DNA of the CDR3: TGTGCCAGCAGGCATACTTACAATGAGCAGTTCTTC.